The present TCR beta chain was sequenced within a study of T cells after yellow fever vaccination. The germline gives CDR1 DFQATT, CDR2 SNEGSKA (reference sequence). Losses at the gene ends were 4 bases for V and 4 bases for J; bases not matched to a gene: 11. The CDR3 has 18 residues. TCRdb processed the 5' RACE reads anew with MiXCR; each CDR3 protein has one entry. The profile covers some 240,000 distinct CDR3 sequences, with 5.2% appearing a single time and about 3.5% taken by the ten largest. The chain carries TRBV20-1 and TRBJ2-1; TRBD2 matches 15 bases. The input for sequencing was CD4+ T cells sorted from PBMCs, taken on the day of the yellow fever booster vaccination. This receptor was identified in a man younger than 35 who received the YFV17D yellow fever vaccine. In nucleotides, the CDR3 is TGCAGTGCTATCCTTTCCGGGACTAGCGGGGGGCCTTACAATGAGCAGTTCTTC. This sequence encodes CSAILSGTSGGPYNEQFF.